Below, one T cell receptor (beta chain) is given with its context. Its specificity is unknown. Germline lookup yields CDR1 SQVTM and CDR2 ANQGSEA. The length of the CDR3 is 12 residues. This specimen belongs to a study of monozygotic twins with inflammatory bowel disease. The study, taken as a whole, reports: Fewer clonotypes were shared with others by IBD patients than by healthy twins, especially with disease activity.

For each CDR3 protein, TCRdb gives one entry from its re-call of the 5' RACE reads, without DNA. This table holds around 140,000 distinct CDR3 sequences. This clonotype was obtained from a human donor with ulcerative colitis or Crohn's disease, or a healthy co-twin of an affected twin (not recorded which). The chain joins TRBV29-1 to TRBJ2-1; TCRdb outputs TRBD2, but without DNA this stays unchecked. Sequencing was carried out using blood. The CDR3 region is CSVQLAGGRQFF.